This T cell receptor beta chain comes out of a study of T cells in Graves' hyperthyroidism and ophthalmopathy. About the research overall: The initial diagnosis was the point when peripheral blood was collected, ahead of any treatment. Study-wide results and limits: The majority of expanded thyroid clonotypes above 0.001 also appeared in blood.

From RNA transcripts, TCR beta CDR3 regions were amplified. The TCR CDR3 was amplified in a first-round RT-PCR using the HTBI primer set. One entry per CDR3 protein results from TCRdb running MiXCR on the multiplex PCR reads. Of some 620,000 distinct CDR3 sequences detected, 15% to 20% appear once; the ten largest clones hold approximately 3.9%. The CDR3 sequence is 15 residues long. V was shortened by 1 base and J by 4 bases, with 13 bases between the two germline ends. Germline V gene data show CDR1 as SGHRS and CDR2 as YFSETQ. This clonotype was counted many times. Antigen unknown. The chain joins TRBV5-1 to TRBJ2-3; D unclear. The sequence derives from a woman aged 25-40 years with Graves' hyperthyroidism. The sequenced sample consisted of blood. This CDR3 reads CASSLPSYPADTQYF. The CDR3 bases are TGCGCCAGCAGCTTGCCAAGTTACCCGGCAGATACGCAGTATTTT. Based on the CDR3 plus reference TRBV5-1 and TRBJ2-3, the full variable domain is KAGVTQTPRYLIKTRGQQVTLSCSPISGHRSVSWYQQTPGQGLQFLFEYFSETQRNKGNFPGRFSGRQFSNSRSEMNVSTLELGDSALYLCASSLPSYPADTQYFGPGTRLTVL.